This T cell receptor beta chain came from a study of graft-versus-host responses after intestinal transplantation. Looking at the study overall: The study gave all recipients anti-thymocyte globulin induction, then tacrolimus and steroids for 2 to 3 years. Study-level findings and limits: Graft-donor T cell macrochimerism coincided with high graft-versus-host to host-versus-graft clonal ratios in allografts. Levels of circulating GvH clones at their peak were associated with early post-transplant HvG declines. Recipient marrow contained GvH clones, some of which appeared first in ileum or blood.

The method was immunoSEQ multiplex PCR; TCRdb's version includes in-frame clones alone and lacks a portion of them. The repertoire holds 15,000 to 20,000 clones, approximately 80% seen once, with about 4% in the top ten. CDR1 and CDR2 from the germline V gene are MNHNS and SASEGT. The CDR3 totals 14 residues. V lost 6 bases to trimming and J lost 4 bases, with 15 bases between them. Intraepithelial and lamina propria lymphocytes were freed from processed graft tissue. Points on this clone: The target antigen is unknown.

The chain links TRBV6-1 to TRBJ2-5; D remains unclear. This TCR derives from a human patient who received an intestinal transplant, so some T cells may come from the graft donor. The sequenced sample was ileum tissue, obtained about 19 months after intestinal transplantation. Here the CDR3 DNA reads TGTGCCAGCAGAAGTATGGGAAAGTTAGAGACCCAGTACTTC. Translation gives CASRSMGKLETQYF.